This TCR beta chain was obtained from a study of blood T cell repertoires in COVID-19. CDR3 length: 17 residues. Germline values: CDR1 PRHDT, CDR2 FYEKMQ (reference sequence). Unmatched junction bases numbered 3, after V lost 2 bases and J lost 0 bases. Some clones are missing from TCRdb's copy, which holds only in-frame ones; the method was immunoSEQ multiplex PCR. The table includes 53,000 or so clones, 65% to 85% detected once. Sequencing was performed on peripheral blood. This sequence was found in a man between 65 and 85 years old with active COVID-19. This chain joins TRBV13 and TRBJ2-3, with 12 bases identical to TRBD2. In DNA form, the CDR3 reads TGTGCCAGCAGCTTAAGTCTAGCGGGAGGGAGCACAGATACGCAGTATTTT. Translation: CASSLSLAGGSTDTQYF.